The rows below give T cell receptor beta chains drawn from one sample of a study of read filtering for tumor transcriptome and immune sequencing. One entry per CDR3 protein results from TCRdb running MiXCR on the reads. The repertoire includes thousands of distinct CDR3 sequences, 16% of them detected once, and less than 30% sits in the top ten. The sample was a population of CD138-negative cells sorted from bone marrow. These receptors were collected from a donor aged 40 or over with multiple myeloma. The CDR3 runs from the conserved cysteine through the conserved F or W. The order of the fields is V gene, J gene, clone size, D gene, CDR3 protein, CDR3 DNA. The D gene is left open where the match is weak. Clone size is shown for a subset of rows, as once, few, many or a class of expanded clone.

TRBV6-1	TRBJ2-1	large	NA	CASRYYNEQFF	TGTGCCAGCCGTTACTACAATGAGCAGTTCTTC
TRBV6-5	TRBJ2-3	many	TRBD2	CASSFTSGRTDMQYF	TGTGCCAGCAGTTTCACTAGCGGACGCACAGATATGCAGTATTTT
TRBV10-2	TRBJ1-1	many	NA	CASNRRGDYEAFF	TGCGCCAGCAACCGAAGGGGGGATTATGAAGCTTTCTTT
TRBV29-1	TRBJ2-7	NA	NA	CSVRSFGSRYEQYF	TGCAGCGTGCGGTCTTTCGGCAGTCGGTACGAGCAGTACTTC
TRBV5-5	TRBJ1-1	many	TRBD1	CASSLHRGLGNTEAFF	TGTGCCAGCAGCTTGCACAGGGGATTAGGGAACACTGAAGCTTTCTTT
TRBV29-1	TRBJ2-5	NA	TRBD2	CSVEPASGQQVEAQYF	TGCAGCGTTGAACCCGCTAGCGGCCAGCAAGTAGAGGCCCAGTACTTC
TRBV7-6	TRBJ2-5	few	NA	CASYGSQETQYF	TGTGCCAGTTATGGGTCACAAGAGACCCAGTACTTC
TRBV21-1	TRBJ1-1	many	NA	CARGGRGVNTEAFF	TGTGCCAGGGGGGGACGGGGGGTGAACACTGAAGCTTTCTTT
TRBV18	TRBJ2-5	NA	TRBD2	CASSPRTSAQVTQYF	TGCGCCAGCTCACCTCGGACTAGCGCACAAGTGACCCAGTACTTC
TRBV28	TRBJ2-5	many	TRBD1	CASRHTGVGETQYF	TGTGCCAGCAGACATACAGGGGTTGGGGAGACCCAGTACTTC
TRBV20-1	TRBJ2-7	many	TRBD2	CSARPPGGGDQYF	TGCAGTGCTAGGCCACCCGGGGGGGGCGATCAGTACTTC
TRBV6-2/TRBV6-3	TRBJ2-1	NA	TRBD2	CASDYLAGGLFF	TGTGCCAGCGATTACCTAGCGGGGGGGCTCTTCTTC
TRBV9	TRBJ2-1	medium-sized	TRBD1	CASSVGGLGTDNEQFF	TGTGCCAGCAGCGTAGGGGGCCTGGGGACAGACAATGAGCAGTTCTTC
TRBV7-2	TRBJ2-1	medium-sized	NA	CASSLAGPNNEQFF	TGTGCCAGCAGCTTGGCGGGCCCAAACAATGAGCAGTTCTTC